The text below deals with one T cell receptor beta chain. What it recognizes is unknown. This sample is drawn from a study of brain T cells in children with intractable seizures. General study points: Viral specificity was inferred only from CDR3 similarity; HCMV serostatus was unknown. Clones missing pre-surgery may reflect undersampling of that blood sample.

Using immunoSEQ multiplex PCR, the repertoire was profiled, and TCRdb retains in-frame clones only, with some absent. The repertoire holds about 340,000 clones, with 85% to 95% as singletons. Time point specified: blood from clinic visit 5 months post-surgery; TSC patient then seizure free. Surgery cases with the highest brain T cell transcript signatures were chosen for sequencing. The CDR3 has 14 residues. With 5 bases clipped from V and 2 bases from J, the junction kept 6 bases outside the gene matches. The germline CDR1 and CDR2 sequences are SGHTA and FQGNSA. The material was peripheral blood, obtained roughly 5 months after surgery. The chain carries TRBV7-2 and TRBJ2-7; TRBD1 aligns across 7 bases. This TCR was recovered from a boy under two years old with tuberous sclerosis and intractable seizures. CDR3 sequence: CASSTRQGAYEQYF. The CDR3 DNA is TGTGCCAGCAGCACCCGACAGGGCGCCTACGAGCAGTACTTC.